These 15 T cell receptor beta chains were sequenced from one sample in a study of T cell responses to AZD1222 COVID-19 vaccine. TCRdb keeps only in-frame clones here, not all; method: immunoSEQ multiplex PCR. The table shows around 73,000 clones, with about 91% occurring only once. The sequencing here drew on peripheral blood, taken 28 days after the second AZD1222 dose. Receptor source: an adult who received the AZD1222 COVID-19 vaccine.

V and J are TRBV6-2 or TRBV6-3 and TRBJ1-6; 8 bases map to TRBD1. Looked up from germline, CDR1 is MNHEY and CDR2 is SVGEGT. V lost 2 bases and J lost 4; bases outside the gene matches: 7. This CDR3 has 17 amino acids. CDR3 sequence: CASSYGQGTRYNSPLHF. The DNA of the CDR3 is TGTGCCAGCAGTTACGGACAGGGAACCAGGTATAATTCACCCCTCCACTTT.

This clone was seen once. CDR3 bases: TGCGCCAGCAGCCCGGGGACAGGGTACGAGGCTAACTATGGCTACACCTTC. It translates to CASSPGTGYEANYGYTF. This rearrangement joins TRBV4-1 to TRBJ1-2, with 9 positions matching TRBD1. The V segment lost 4 bases and the J segment 0 bases; nucleotides outside the gene matches: 9. The CDR3 runs 17 residues. Looked up from germline, CDR1 is MGHRA and CDR2 is YSYEKL.

V usage is TRBV5-1 and J usage is TRBJ2-1; 11 nucleotides agree with TRBD2. The length of the CDR3 is 15 residues. V shed 5 bases and J 6 bases; nucleotides not matched to a gene: 7. Germline V gene data show CDR1 as SGHRS and CDR2 as YFSETQ. The CDR3 DNA reads TGCGCCAGCAGTCAACTAGCGGGAGAGGGCAATGAGCAGTTCTTC. It is translated as CASSQLAGEGNEQFF.

On this clone: Other DNA sequences within the sample encode an identical CDR3. This chain connects TRBV24-1 to TRBJ2-5, with 7 bases lining up with TRBD1. V shed 4 bases, J shed 5 bases, and the junction held 6 bases outside the gene matches. Per the germline V gene, CDR1 is KGHDR and CDR2 is SFDVKD. This CDR3 contains 14 residues. The CDR3 loop is CATSDPTGMETQYF. As DNA, the CDR3 is TGTGCCACCAGTGACCCGACAGGGATGGAGACCCAGTACTTC.

This CDR3 is CASSLRGGFGNTIYF. CDR3 DNA sequence: TGTGCCAGCAGCTTGAGAGGGGGCTTTGGAAACACCATATATTTT. The chain employs TRBV5-6 and TRBJ1-3; 7 bases map to TRBD1. The CDR3 spans 15 residues. Germline V gene lookup returns CDR1 SGHDT and CDR2 YYEEEE. V shed 1 base, J shed 3 bases, and the junction held 4 bases outside the gene matches.

The chain uses TRBV7-9 and TRBJ1-2; weak D call: TRBD1 (5 bases). V lost 3 bases and J lost 3, with 11 bases in between. CDR3 size: 14 residues. Germline V gene sequence: CDR1 SEHNR, CDR2 FQNEAQ (reference sequence). The CDR3 DNA sequence: TGTGCCAGCAGCTTTAGTGAGGGGTACTATGGCTACACCTTC. Translated: CASSFSEGYYGYTF. Variable domain in full (rest from reference TRBV7-9 and TRBJ1-2): DTGVSQNPRHKITKRGQNVTFRCDPISEHNRLYWYRQTLGQGPEFLTYFQNEAQLEKSRLLSDRFSAERPKGSFSTLEIQRTEQGDSAMYLCASSFSEGYYGYTFGSGTRLTVV.

The rearrangement joins TRBV19 to TRBJ2-2; D remains ambiguous. V lost 4 bases to trimming and J lost 4 bases, with 16 bases between them. CDR1 and CDR2 from the germline V gene are LNHDA and SQIVND (reference sequence). The length of the CDR3 is 16 residues. The CDR3 DNA reads as TGTGCCAGTAGTACCCCTCGGCAGCGTAGCACCGGGGAGCTGTTTTTT. Amino acid sequence: CASSTPRQRSTGELFF. Together with reference TRBV19 and TRBJ2-2, the CDR3 gives the full variable domain: DGGITQSPKYLFRKEGQNVTLSCEQNLNHDAMYWYRQDPGQGLRLIYYSQIVNDFQKGDIAEGYSVSREKKESFPLTVTSAQKNPTAFYLCASSTPRQRSTGELFFGEGSRLTVL.

The chain combines TRBV7-9 with TRBJ2-3; 7 bases are a match to TRBD1. With 6 bases clipped from V and 2 bases from J, the junction kept 11 bases outside the gene matches. This CDR3 has 16 amino acids. The V gene's germline CDR1 is SEHNR and CDR2 FQNEAQ (reference sequence). The CDR3 DNA is TGTGCCAGCAGTCCCGGACAGGCCCCTATCACAGATACGCAGTATTTT. Its translation is CASSPGQAPITDTQYF.

This sequence joins TRBV30 and TRBJ2-2; 7 bases match TRBD2. CDR3 length equals 14 residues. V trimming: 4 bases; J trimming: 4 bases; junction bases outside the gene matches: 6. Germline CDR1 and CDR2: GTSNPN and SVGIG (reference sequence). DNA for the CDR3: TGTGCCTGGACAGGACTAGTGTCCACCGGGGAGCTGTTTTTT. Protein: CAWTGLVSTGELFF. The full variable domain, with the rest looked up from reference TRBV30 and TRBJ2-2, is SQTIHQWPATLVQPVGSPLSLECTVEGTSNPNLYWYRQAAGRGLQLLFYSVGIGQISSEVPQNLSASRPQDRQFILSSKKLLLSDSGFYLCAWTGLVSTGELFFGEGSRLTVL.

The chain carries TRBV7-8 and TRBJ1-2, with D perhaps TRBD1 (6 bases). The V gene lost 0 bases and the J gene lost 7 bases, with 12 bases spanning the gap. From germline, CDR1 is SGHVS and CDR2 FQNEAQ. CDR3 size: 14 residues. CDR3 DNA: TGTGCCAGCAGCTTAGCGCGGACAGTGCGTGGCTACACCTTC. It specifies CASSLARTVRGYTF.

This rearrangement joins TRBV18 to TRBJ1-2, with 7 bases identical to TRBD1. The CDR3 has 14 residues. The V segment lost 3 bases and the J segment 4 bases; nucleotides outside the gene matches: 5. CDR1 is KGHSH, CDR2 LQKENI, per germline. In DNA, the CDR3 is TGTGCCAGCTCACCGCCACAGGGGATCTATGGCTACACCTTC. Encoded protein: CASSPPQGIYGYTF.

The chain carries TRBV12-1 and TRBJ2-2. TRBV12-1 is a listed pseudogene. The CDR3 totals 12 residues. The DNA of the CDR3 is TGTGCCAGCAGCTTTATTCCCGGGGAGCTGTTTTTT. Translating gives CASSFIPGELFF.

The chain links TRBV4-2 to TRBJ1-5; a possible D gene is TRBD1 (6 bases). The V end lost 5 bases, the J end lost 4 bases, and 12 bases lay between the germline ends. The germline CDR1 and CDR2 sequences are LGHNA and YNFKEQ. The CDR3 sequence is 14 residues long. CDR3 in amino acids: CASSLKGDNQPQHF. In DNA form, the CDR3 reads TGTGCCAGCAGCTTGAAGGGGGATAATCAGCCCCAGCATTTT.

The rearrangement joins TRBV5-1 to TRBJ2-3; 10 bases match TRBD1. Germline values: CDR1 SGHRS, CDR2 YFSETQ. Germline trimming cut 5 bases from V and 5 bases from J; bases unmatched to any gene: 8. CDR3 length: 15 amino acids. CDR3 bases: TGCGCCAGCAGTTTAGACAGGGGGCGGGTAGATACGCAGTATTTT. It specifies CASSLDRGRVDTQYF.

The rearrangement uses TRBV6-1 and TRBJ2-6; D is unresolved. V gave up 0 bases and J gave up 4 bases, with 4 bases separating them. CDR1 is MNHNS and CDR2 is SASEGT in the germline V gene. The CDR3 length is 14 residues. This CDR3 is CASSEALGANVLTF. CDR3 nucleotide sequence: TGTGCCAGCAGTGAAGCGCTAGGGGCCAACGTCCTGACTTTC.